This TCR beta chain was sequenced for a study of T cell repertoires in cytomegalovirus infection. Across the whole study: Based on public TCR beta signatures, there were indications of CMV infection and of a matching HLA type.

Each CDR3 protein is one row after TCRdb ran MiXCR on the reads. The sample carries some 220,000 distinct CDR3 sequences, around 12% recorded once. V shed 6 bases and J 4 bases; nucleotides not matched to a gene: 9. Germline-derived CDR1 and CDR2 are SQVTM and ANQGSEA. The CDR3 is 14 residues long. The table lists this clonotype with a few counts. What it binds is unknown. Study observations and caveats: The cumulative frequency of public TCR beta families identified carriers of CMV plus the relevant HLA. It was HLA-C-restricted CMV-specific TCR beta clonotypes that dominated the response ex vivo.

The TCR sequence derives from a human donor in good health (CMV status not recorded). Some clones in this sample may be carry-over from other donors' samples. The material sequenced was PBMCs. V gene TRBV29-1 combines with J gene TRBJ1-3; 7 bases agree with TRBD1. CDR3 in DNA: TGCAGCGTGCAGAACAGGGGTCCAGGAAACACCATATATTTT. It encodes CSVQNRGPGNTIYF.